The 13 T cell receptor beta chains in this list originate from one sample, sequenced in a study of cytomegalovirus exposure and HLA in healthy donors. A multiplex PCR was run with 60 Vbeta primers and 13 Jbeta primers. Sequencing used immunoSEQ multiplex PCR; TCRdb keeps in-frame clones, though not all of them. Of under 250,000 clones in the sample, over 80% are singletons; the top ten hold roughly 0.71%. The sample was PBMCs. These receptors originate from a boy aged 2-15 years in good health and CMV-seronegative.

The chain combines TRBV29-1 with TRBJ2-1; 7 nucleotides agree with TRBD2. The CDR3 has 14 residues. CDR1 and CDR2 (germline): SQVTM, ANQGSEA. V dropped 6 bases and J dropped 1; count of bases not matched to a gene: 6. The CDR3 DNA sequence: TGCAGCGTCCTGGGGGGGGAGTCCTACAATGAGCAGTTCTTC. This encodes CSVLGGESYNEQFF.

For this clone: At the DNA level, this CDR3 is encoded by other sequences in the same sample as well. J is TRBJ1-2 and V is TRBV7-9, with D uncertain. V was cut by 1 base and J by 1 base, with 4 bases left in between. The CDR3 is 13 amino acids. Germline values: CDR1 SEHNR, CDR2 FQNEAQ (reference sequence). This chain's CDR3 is CASSLDINYGYTF. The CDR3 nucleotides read TGTGCCAGCAGCTTAGACATTAACTATGGCTACACCTTC.

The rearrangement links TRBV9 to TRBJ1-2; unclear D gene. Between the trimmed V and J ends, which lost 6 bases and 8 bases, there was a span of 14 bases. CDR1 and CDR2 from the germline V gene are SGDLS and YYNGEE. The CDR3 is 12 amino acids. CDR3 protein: CASTFGVGGYTF. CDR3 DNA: TGTGCCAGCACCTTCGGGGTGGGCGGCTACACCTTC.

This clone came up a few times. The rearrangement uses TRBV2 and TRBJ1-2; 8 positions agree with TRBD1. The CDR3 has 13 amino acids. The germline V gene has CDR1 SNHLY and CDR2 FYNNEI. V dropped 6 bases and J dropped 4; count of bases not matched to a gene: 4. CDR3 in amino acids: CASRGTGPYGYTF. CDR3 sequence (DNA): TGTGCCAGCAGGGGGACAGGTCCCTATGGCTACACCTTC.

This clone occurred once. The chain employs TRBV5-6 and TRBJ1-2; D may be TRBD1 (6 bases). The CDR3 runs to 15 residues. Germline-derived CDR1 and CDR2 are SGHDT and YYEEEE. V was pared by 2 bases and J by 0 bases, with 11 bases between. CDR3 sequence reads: CASSFGTHANYGYTF. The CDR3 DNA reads TGTGCCAGCAGCTTCGGGACACATGCTAACTATGGCTACACCTTC. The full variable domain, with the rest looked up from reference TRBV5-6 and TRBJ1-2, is DAGVTQSPTHLIKTRGQQVTLRCSPKSGHDTVSWYQQALGQGPQFIFQYYEEEERQRGNFPDRFSGHQFPNYSSELNVNALLLGDSALYLCASSFGTHANYGYTFGSGTRLTVV.

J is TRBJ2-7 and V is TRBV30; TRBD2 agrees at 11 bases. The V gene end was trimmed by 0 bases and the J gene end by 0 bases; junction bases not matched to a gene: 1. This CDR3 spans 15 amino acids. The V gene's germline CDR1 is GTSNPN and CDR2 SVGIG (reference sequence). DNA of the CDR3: TGTGCCTGGAGTGTAACTAGCGGGAGCTCCTACGAGCAGTACTTC. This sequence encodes CAWSVTSGSSYEQYF.

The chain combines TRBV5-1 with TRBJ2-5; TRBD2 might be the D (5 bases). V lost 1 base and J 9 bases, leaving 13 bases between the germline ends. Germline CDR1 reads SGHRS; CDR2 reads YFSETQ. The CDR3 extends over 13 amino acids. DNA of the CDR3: TGCGCCAGCAGCTTGTTGGAGGTGGAGGCCCAGTACTTC. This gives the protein CASSLLEVEAQYF.

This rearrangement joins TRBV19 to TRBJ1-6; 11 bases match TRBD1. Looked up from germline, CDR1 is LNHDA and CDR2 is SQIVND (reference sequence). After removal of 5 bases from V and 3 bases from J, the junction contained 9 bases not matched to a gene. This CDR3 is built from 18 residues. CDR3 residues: CASSPEGTGGFYNSPLHF. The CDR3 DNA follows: TGTGCCAGTAGTCCTGAAGGGACAGGGGGGTTCTATAATTCACCCCTCCACTTT.

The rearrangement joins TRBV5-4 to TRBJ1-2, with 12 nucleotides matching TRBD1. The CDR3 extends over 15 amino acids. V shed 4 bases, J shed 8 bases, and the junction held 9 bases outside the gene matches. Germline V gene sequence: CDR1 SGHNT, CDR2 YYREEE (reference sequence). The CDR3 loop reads CASSVPGQGAGGYTF. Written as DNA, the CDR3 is TGTGCCAGCAGCGTACCGGGACAGGGGGCCGGGGGCTACACCTTC.

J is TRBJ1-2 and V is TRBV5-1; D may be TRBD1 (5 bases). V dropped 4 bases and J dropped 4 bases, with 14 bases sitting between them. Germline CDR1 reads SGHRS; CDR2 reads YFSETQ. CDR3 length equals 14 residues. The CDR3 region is CASSPRGGIYGYTF. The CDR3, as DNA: TGCGCCAGCAGCCCCCGGGGGGGGATCTATGGCTACACCTTC.

As DNA, the CDR3 is TGCGCCAGCAGCTCGGACAGTCCCGGGATGAACACTGAAGCTTTCTTT. As protein: CASSSDSPGMNTEAFF. V usage is TRBV5-1 and J usage is TRBJ1-1, with D maybe TRBD1 (6 bases). With 3 bases removed from V and 0 bases from J, the gap between germline ends came to 15 bases. This CDR3 is built from 16 residues. Germline CDR1 is SGHRS and CDR2 is YFSETQ.

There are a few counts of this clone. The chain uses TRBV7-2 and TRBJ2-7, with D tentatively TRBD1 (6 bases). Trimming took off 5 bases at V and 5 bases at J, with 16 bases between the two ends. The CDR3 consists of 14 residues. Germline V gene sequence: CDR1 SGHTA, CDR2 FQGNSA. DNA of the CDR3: TGTGCCAGCAGCCCAACATCGGACAGCGACGAGCAGTACTTC. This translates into CASSPTSDSDEQYF.

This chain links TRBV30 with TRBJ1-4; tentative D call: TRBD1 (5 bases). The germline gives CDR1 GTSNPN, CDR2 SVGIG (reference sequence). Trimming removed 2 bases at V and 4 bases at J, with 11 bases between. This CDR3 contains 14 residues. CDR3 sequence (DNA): TGTGCCTGGAGTTGGGCAGGGCTTAATGAAAAACTGTTTTTT. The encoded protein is CAWSWAGLNEKLFF.